This T cell receptor beta chain was identified during a study of shared clonotypes between healthy human individuals. The CDR3 totals 16 residues. Assay execution took place at the deep level. Input per replicate PCR of unsorted PBMC was roughly 300 ng DNA, corresponding to 25,000 to 30,000 T cell genomes. The unsorted PBMC sample used ten immunoSEQ deep assay plates. Per the original data handling: Filtering was not the same, since immunoSEQ gave junction-only sequences without quality scores. TCRdb keeps only in-frame clones here, not all; method: immunoSEQ multiplex PCR. That table supplies the V and J calls and clone size; D and trimming were determined from the DNA. The sample consists of approximately 500,000 clones, 70% to 80% of them appearing once.

The rearrangement links TRBV21-1 to TRBJ2-2; TRBD2 was called by the table and not checked on the DNA. TRBV21-1 is a pseudogene. The sequence was collected from a woman aged 40 to 50 in good health. Some clones in this sample may be carry-over from other donors' samples. Material for sequencing was PBMCs. The CDR3 sequence is CASSKVLAGDTGELFF. The CDR3 DNA reads as TGTGCCAGCAGCAAAGTTCTAGCGGGTGACACCGGGGAGCTGTTTTTT.